Below are 13 T cell receptor beta chains sequenced from a single sample in a study of T cell responses to AZD1222 COVID-19 vaccine. The data were produced by immunoSEQ multiplex PCR, yet TCRdb's version contains in-frame clones alone and is incomplete. The profile covers approximately 60,000 clones, with 80% to 90% appearing a single time and about 7% taken by the ten largest. Material: peripheral blood, obtained 28 days after the second AZD1222 dose. These receptors all come from an adult who received the AZD1222 COVID-19 vaccine.

CDR3 residues: CASSQDGQGAAYGYTF. CDR3 bases: TGCGCCAGCAGCCAAGACGGGCAGGGGGCCGCCTATGGCTACACCTTC. This rearrangement joins TRBV4-3 to TRBJ1-2; TRBD1 aligns across 8 bases. CDR1 is LGHNA, CDR2 YSLEER, per germline. The V segment lost 0 bases and the J segment 4 bases; nucleotides outside the gene matches: 7. The CDR3 extends over 16 amino acids.

A remark on this clone: A junction boundary mismatches the germline segment, possibly from a read error. The chain joins TRBV10-1 to TRBJ1-4; tentatively, D is TRBD1 (5 bases). Germline CDR1 reads WNHNN; CDR2 reads SYGVQD (reference sequence). CDR3 length equals 8 residues. CDR3 residues: CASPTGPF. CDR3 nucleotide sequence: TGCGCCAGTCCAACAGGCCCTTTT.

The chain uses TRBV2 and TRBJ1-2, with 8 bases lining up with TRBD1. Germline lookup yields CDR1 SNHLY and CDR2 FYNNEI. The length of the CDR3 is 13 residues. V dropped 5 bases and J dropped 7; count of bases not matched to a gene: 6. This CDR3 reads CASSSRTGFGYTF. CDR3 in DNA: TGTGCCAGCAGTTCGCGGACAGGGTTTGGCTACACCTTC.

This chain connects TRBV19 to TRBJ1-2, with D perhaps matching TRBD1 (5 bases). Trimming shortened V by 3 bases and J by 6 bases, and 20 bases separated the two germline ends. Per the germline V gene, CDR1 is LNHDA and CDR2 is SQIVND (reference sequence). CDR3 size: 16 residues. CDR3 amino acids: CASSMGTAMITNGYTF. Written as DNA, the CDR3 is TGTGCCAGTAGTATGGGGACGGCAATGATTACCAATGGCTACACCTTC.

A single count supports this clone. The CDR3 protein is CASSQIHGRITDTQYF. The CDR3 DNA sequence: TGCGCCAGCAGCCAGATCCACGGACGGATAACAGATACGCAGTATTTT. The chain links TRBV5-1 to TRBJ2-3; no firm D call. The CDR3 extends over 16 amino acids. Germline V gives CDR1 SGHRS, CDR2 YFSETQ. V gave up 4 bases and J gave up 3 bases, with 18 bases separating them. Combining the CDR3 with reference TRBV5-1 and TRBJ2-3 gives the whole variable domain KAGVTQTPRYLIKTRGQQVTLSCSPISGHRSVSWYQQTPGQGLQFLFEYFSETQRNKGNFPGRFSGRQFSNSRSEMNVSTLELGDSALYLCASSQIHGRITDTQYFGPGTRLTVL.

This clone has a handful of counts. The CDR3 region has the DNA TGCGCCAGCAGCTGGGACGCCCGCCGCGAGCAGTACTTC. This encodes CASSWDARREQYF. The genes are TRBV5-1 and TRBJ2-7; either TRBD1 or TRBD2 may supply D (5 bases each). The CDR3 loop spans 13 amino acids. Germline V gene sequence: CDR1 SGHRS, CDR2 YFSETQ. Trimming stripped 3 bases from V and 6 bases from J, with 13 bases between.

This clone was seen just once. The gene calls are TRBV11-3 and TRBJ1-6; TRBD1 might be the D (6 bases). With 2 bases removed from V and 0 bases from J, the gap between germline ends came to 17 bases. Germline V gene lookup returns CDR1 SGHNT and CDR2 YENEEA. This CDR3 has 19 residues. The CDR3 DNA follows: TGTGCCAGCAGCTTAAATAATCTGTGGACAGACTCCTATAATTCACCCCTCCACTTT. Protein: CASSLNNLWTDSYNSPLHF.

The chain uses TRBV2 and TRBJ1-6; TRBD1 might be the D (5 bases). The V gene lost 9 bases and the J gene lost 5 bases, with 11 bases spanning the gap. This CDR3 spans 13 amino acids. CDR1 and CDR2 (germline): SNHLY, FYNNEI. The CDR3 spells CARRRGNNSPLHF. In DNA form, the CDR3 reads TGTGCCAGGCGACGGGGCAATAATTCACCCCTCCACTTT.

This chain links TRBV7-9 with TRBJ1-2; TRBD1 matches 8 bases. Trimming cost V 1 base and J 4 bases; bases outside gene matches: 5. The CDR3 length is 15 residues. In germline, CDR1 is SEHNR, CDR2 FQNEAQ (reference sequence). CDR3 bases: TGTGCCAGCAGCTTAGAGACAGGGGTGATCTATGGCTACACCTTC. Protein: CASSLETGVIYGYTF.

As for this clone: Sequence at one end of the junction differs from germline and may be a read error. J is TRBJ2-7 and V is TRBV9; D possibly matches TRBD1 or TRBD2 (5 bases each). The CDR3 runs to 16 residues. Per germline, CDR1 SGDLS and CDR2 YYNGEE. The CDR3 DNA reads TGTGCCAGTAGCGTAGCTCCAGGGAATAGTGCCTACGAGCAGTACTTC. This gives the protein CASSVAPGNSAYEQYF.

The gene calls are TRBV4-1 and TRBJ1-1; 7 bases align to TRBD1. V was clipped by 4 bases and J by 4 bases; unmatched bases: 6. The CDR3 is made up of 14 amino acids. Germline CDR1 reads MGHRA; CDR2 reads YSYEKL. The CDR3 nucleotides are TGCGCCAGCAGCCCATCCAGGGGGGGCACTGAAGCTTTCTTT. Amino acids: CASSPSRGGTEAFF.

The chain employs TRBV7-2 and TRBJ2-1; D not certain. V was clipped by 2 bases and J by 1 base, with 9 bases between them. Germline CDR1 reads SGHTA; CDR2 reads FQGNSA. This CDR3 has 15 residues. Here the CDR3 DNA reads TGTGCCAGCAGCTTAATGGTGGGGTCCTACAATGAGCAGTTCTTC. Translated: CASSLMVGSYNEQFF.

The genes are TRBV11-2 and TRBJ2-1; weak D call: TRBD1 (5 bases). This CDR3 spans 15 amino acids. CDR1 is SGHAT and CDR2 is FQNNGV in the germline V gene. Between the trimmed V and J ends, which lost 1 base and 12 bases, there was a span of 19 bases. In nucleotides, the CDR3 is TGTGCCAGCAGCTTAGGTACCCCCCTCAGGGTACTGCAGTTCTTC. Translated, it gives CASSLGTPLRVLQFF.